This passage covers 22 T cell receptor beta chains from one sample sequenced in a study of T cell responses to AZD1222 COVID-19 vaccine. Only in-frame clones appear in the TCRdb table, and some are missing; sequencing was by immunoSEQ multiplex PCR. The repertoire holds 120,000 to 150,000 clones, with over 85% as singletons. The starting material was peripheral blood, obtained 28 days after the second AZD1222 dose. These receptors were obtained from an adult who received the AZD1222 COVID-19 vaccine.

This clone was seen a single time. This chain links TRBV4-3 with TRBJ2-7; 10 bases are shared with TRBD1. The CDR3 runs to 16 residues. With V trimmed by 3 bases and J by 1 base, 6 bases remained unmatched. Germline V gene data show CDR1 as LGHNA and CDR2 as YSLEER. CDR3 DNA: TGCGCCAGCAGCCAGTCCGGGACAGGGGAATCCTACGAGCAGTACTTC. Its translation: CASSQSGTGESYEQYF.

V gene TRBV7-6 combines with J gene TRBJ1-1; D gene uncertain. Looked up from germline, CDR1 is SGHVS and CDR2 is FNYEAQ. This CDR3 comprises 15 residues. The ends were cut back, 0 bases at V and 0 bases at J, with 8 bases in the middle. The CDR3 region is CASSLASNMNTEAFF. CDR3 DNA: TGTGCCAGCAGCTTAGCTAGCAATATGAACACTGAAGCTTTCTTT.

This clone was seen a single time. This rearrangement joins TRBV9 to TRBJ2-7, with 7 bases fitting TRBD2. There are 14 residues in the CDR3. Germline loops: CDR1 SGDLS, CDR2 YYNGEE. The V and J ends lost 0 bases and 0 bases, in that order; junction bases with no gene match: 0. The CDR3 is CASSVGLASYEQYF. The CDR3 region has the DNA TGTGCCAGCAGCGTAGGACTAGCCTCCTACGAGCAGTACTTC.

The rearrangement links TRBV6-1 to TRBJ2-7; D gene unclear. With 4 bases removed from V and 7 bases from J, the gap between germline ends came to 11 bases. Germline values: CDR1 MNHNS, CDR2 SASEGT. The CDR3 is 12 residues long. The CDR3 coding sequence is TGTGCCAGCAGTGGAGCCCCGAGGGAGCAGTACTTC. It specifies CASSGAPREQYF.

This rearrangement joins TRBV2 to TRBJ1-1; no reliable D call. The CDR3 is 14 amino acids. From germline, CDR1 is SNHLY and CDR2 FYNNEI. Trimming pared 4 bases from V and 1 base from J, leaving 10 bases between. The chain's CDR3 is CASSVRLENTEAFF. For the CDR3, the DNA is TGTGCCAGCAGTGTCCGTCTGGAGAACACTGAAGCTTTCTTT.

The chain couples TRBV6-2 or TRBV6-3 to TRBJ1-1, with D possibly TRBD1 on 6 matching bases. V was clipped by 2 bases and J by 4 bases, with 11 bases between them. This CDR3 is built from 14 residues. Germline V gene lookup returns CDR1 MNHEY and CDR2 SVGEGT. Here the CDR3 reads CASSYMGAGTEAFF. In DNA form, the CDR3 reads TGTGCCAGCAGTTACATGGGGGCAGGCACTGAAGCTTTCTTT.

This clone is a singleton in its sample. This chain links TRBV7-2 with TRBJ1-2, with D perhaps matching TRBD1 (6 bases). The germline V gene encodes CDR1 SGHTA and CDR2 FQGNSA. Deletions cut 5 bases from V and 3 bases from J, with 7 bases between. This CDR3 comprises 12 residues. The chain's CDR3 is CASSRTDYGYTF. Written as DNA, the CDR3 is TGTGCCAGCAGCCGGACAGACTATGGCTACACCTTC.

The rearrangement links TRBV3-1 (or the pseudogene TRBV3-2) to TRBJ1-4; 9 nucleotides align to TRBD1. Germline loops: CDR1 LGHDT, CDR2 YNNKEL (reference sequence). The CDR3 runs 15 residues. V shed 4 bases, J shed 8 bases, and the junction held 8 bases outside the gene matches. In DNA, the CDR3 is TGTGCCAGCAGCCCTTGGACAGGGGAGAGGGAAAAACTGTTTTTT. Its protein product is CASSPWTGEREKLFF.

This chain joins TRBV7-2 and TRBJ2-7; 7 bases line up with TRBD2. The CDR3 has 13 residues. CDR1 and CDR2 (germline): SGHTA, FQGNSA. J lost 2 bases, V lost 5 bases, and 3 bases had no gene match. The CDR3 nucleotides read TGTGCCAGCAGCCCTAGCGGACCCTACGAGCAGTACTTC. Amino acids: CASSPSGPYEQYF.

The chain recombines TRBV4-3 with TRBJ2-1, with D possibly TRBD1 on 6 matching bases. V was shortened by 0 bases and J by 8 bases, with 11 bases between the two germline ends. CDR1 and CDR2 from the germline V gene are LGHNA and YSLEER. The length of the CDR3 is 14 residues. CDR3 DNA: TGCGCCAGCAGCCAAGATATGGGGGCGTATGAGCAGTTCTTC. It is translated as CASSQDMGAYEQFF.

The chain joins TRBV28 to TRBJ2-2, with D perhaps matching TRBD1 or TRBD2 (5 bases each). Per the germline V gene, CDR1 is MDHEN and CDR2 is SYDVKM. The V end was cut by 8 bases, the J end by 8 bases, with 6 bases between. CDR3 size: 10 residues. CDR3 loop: CASWGGELFF. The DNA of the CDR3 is TGTGCCAGCTGGGGGGGGGAGCTGTTTTTT.

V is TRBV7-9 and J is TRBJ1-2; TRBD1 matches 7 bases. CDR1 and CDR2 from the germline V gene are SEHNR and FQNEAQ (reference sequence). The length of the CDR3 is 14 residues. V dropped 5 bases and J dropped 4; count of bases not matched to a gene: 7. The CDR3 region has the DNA TGTGCCAGCAGCCCCGGCGGGACAGTCTATGGCTACACCTTC. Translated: CASSPGGTVYGYTF.

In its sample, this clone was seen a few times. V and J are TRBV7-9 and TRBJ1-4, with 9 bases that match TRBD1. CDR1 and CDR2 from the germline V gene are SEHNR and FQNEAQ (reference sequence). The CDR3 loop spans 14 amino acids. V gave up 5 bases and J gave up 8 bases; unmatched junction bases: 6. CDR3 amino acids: CASSTDRGGEKLFF. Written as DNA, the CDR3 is TGTGCCAGCAGCACAGACAGGGGGGGCGAAAAACTGTTTTTT.

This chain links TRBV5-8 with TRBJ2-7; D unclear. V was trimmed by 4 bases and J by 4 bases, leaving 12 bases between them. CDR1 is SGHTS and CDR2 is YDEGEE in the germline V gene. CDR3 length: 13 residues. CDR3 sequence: CASSTRQAYEQYF. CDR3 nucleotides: TGTGCCAGCAGCACACGGCAGGCATACGAGCAGTACTTC.

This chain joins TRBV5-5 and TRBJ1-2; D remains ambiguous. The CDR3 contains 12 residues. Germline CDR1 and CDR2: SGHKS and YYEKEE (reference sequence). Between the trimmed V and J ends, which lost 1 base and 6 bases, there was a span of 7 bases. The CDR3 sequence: CASSLMGNGYTF. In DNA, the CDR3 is TGTGCCAGCAGCTTGATGGGAAATGGCTACACCTTC.

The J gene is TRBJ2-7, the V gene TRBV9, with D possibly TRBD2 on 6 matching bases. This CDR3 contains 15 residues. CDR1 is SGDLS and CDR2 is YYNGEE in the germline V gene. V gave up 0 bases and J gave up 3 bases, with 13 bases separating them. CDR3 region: CASSVGGTPNYEQYF. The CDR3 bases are TGTGCCAGCAGCGTAGGCGGGACTCCAAACTACGAGCAGTACTTC.

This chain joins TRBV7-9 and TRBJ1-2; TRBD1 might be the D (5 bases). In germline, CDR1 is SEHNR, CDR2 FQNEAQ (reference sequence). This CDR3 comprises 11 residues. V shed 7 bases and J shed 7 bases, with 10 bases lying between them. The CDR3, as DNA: TGTGCCAGCACTGGGGCTGTTGGCTACACCTTC. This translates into CASTGAVGYTF.

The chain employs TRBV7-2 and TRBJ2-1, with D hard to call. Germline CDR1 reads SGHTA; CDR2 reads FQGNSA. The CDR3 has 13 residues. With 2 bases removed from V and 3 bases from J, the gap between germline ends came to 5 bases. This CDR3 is CASSLWGYNEQFF. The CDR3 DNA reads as TGTGCCAGCAGCTTATGGGGCTACAATGAGCAGTTCTTC.

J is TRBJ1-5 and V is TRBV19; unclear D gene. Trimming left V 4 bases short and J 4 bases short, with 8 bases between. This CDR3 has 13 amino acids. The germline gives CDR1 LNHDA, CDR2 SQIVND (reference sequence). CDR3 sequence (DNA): TGTGCCAGTAGTAAACAGAGAAATCAGCCCCAGCATTTT. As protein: CASSKQRNQPQHF.

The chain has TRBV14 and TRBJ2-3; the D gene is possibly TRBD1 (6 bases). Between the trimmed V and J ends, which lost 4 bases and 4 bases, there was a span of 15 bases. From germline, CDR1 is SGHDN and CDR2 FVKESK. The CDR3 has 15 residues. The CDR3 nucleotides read TGTGCCAGCAGCCCGGGACACGGTCTACCAGATACGCAGTATTTT. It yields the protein CASSPGHGLPDTQYF.

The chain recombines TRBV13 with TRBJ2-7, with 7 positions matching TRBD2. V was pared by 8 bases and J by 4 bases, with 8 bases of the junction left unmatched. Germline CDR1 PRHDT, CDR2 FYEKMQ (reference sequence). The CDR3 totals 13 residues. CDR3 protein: CASAERGYYEQYF. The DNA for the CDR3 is TGTGCCAGCGCGGAGCGGGGATATTACGAGCAGTACTTC.

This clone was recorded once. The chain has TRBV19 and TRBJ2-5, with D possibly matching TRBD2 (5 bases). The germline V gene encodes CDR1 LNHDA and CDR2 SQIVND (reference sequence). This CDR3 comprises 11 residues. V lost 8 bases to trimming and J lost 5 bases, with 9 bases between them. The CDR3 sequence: CASGEYETQYF. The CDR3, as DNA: TGTGCCAGTGGGGAGTACGAGACCCAGTACTTC.